This entry lists 21 T cell receptor beta chains sequenced from one sample in a study of identical twins. TCRdb redid the calling of the 5' RACE reads with MiXCR, one entry per CDR3 protein. The profile shows hundreds of thousands of distinct CDR3 sequences, 6% to 9% of them singletons. This same sample was also taken into another study, of yellow fever vaccine responses in identical twins.

Sequencing used memory (CD45RO+) T cells sorted from blood. The receptors stem from a woman younger than 35 in good health.

This clonotype was picked up many times. V gene TRBV4-2 combines with J gene TRBJ2-7; 7 bases fit TRBD1. Losses at the gene ends were 1 base for V and 7 bases for J; bases not matched to a gene: 13. CDR1 and CDR2 from the germline V gene are LGHNA and YNFKEQ. This CDR3 spans 16 amino acids. The CDR3 coding sequence is TGTGCCAGCAGCCAAGTTAAGGGACAGCCCTTGATGGAGCAGTACTTC. Amino acid sequence: CASSQVKGQPLMEQYF.

This clonotype showed up many times. The V gene is TRBV5-6, the J gene TRBJ2-7, with 8 bases lining up with TRBD1. CDR1 and CDR2 (germline): SGHDT, YYEEEE. This CDR3 is built from 14 residues. The junction had 9 bases not matched to a gene; V was cut back by 6 bases and J by 4 bases. The CDR3 loop reads CASIRTGPNYEQYF. The CDR3 coding sequence is TGTGCCAGCATCAGGACAGGGCCCAATTACGAGCAGTACTTC.

This clonotype was detected only a few times. CDR3 residues: CASRTIYTGELFF. The CDR3 nucleotides are TGTGCCAGCAGGACGATCTACACCGGGGAGCTGTTTTTT. This chain joins TRBV6-2 or TRBV6-3 and TRBJ2-2; the D is unclear. The CDR3 totals 13 residues. CDR1 and CDR2 from the germline V gene are MNHEY and SVGEGT. V dropped 6 bases and J dropped 3 bases, with 8 bases sitting between them.

This chain joins TRBV6-1 and TRBJ2-7; TRBD2 agrees at 10 bases. The ends lost 5 bases at V and 7 bases at J; junction bases unmatched: 11. The CDR3 sequence is 15 residues long. The germline V gene has CDR1 MNHNS and CDR2 SASEGT. The CDR3 sequence: CASSTLAGPTGEQYF. The CDR3 DNA reads TGTGCCAGCAGTACACTAGCGGGGCCTACGGGGGAGCAGTACTTC.

This clonotype has ten or more counts. The chain has TRBV5-1 and TRBJ2-1, with 7 bases that match TRBD2. CDR1 is SGHRS, CDR2 YFSETQ, per germline. Unmatched junction bases numbered 0, after V lost 2 bases and J lost 1 base. The CDR3 extends over 14 amino acids. CDR3 nucleotide sequence: TGCGCCAGCAGCTTTAGCGGGTCCTACAATGAGCAGTTCTTC. Translation: CASSFSGSYNEQFF.

This clonotype has just a few counts. The V call is TRBV6-1, the J call TRBJ2-1, with D perhaps being TRBD1 or TRBD2 (5 bases each). Germline lookup yields CDR1 MNHNS and CDR2 SASEGT. This CDR3 contains 13 residues. V was trimmed by 2 bases and J by 8 bases, leaving 10 bases between them. DNA of the CDR3: TGTGCCAGCAGTGAATGGGGGAGAGATGAGCAGTTCTTC. It codes for CASSEWGRDEQFF.

The genes are TRBV24-1 and TRBJ2-5; a possible D gene is TRBD1 (6 bases). The germline V and J ends were trimmed by 6 bases and 4 bases, with 11 bases remaining between them. Germline CDR1 is KGHDR and CDR2 is SFDVKD. The CDR3 consists of 13 residues. The CDR3 region is CATSPAGVETQYF. The CDR3 DNA follows: TGTGCCACCAGTCCAGCAGGGGTAGAGACCCAGTACTTC.

The V and J genes are TRBV28 and TRBJ2-3; 10 bases match TRBD1. J lost 1 base, V lost 8 bases, and 3 bases had no gene match. Germline loops: CDR1 MDHEN, CDR2 SYDVKM. This CDR3 has 14 residues. CDR3 nucleotide sequence: TGTGCCAGCCTGGACAGGGGGGGCACAGATACGCAGTATTTT. It is translated as CASLDRGGTDTQYF.

The chain employs TRBV28 and TRBJ1-5; 9 nucleotides align to TRBD1. Germline V CDR1 and CDR2: MDHEN, SYDVKM. V lost 8 bases, J lost 3 bases, and 2 bases stayed unmatched. This CDR3 contains 13 residues. CDR3 sequence reads: CASRDRDNQPQHF. CDR3 nucleotide sequence: TGTGCCAGCCGGGACAGGGACAATCAGCCCCAGCATTTT. Together with reference TRBV28 and TRBJ1-5, the CDR3 gives the full variable domain: DVKVTQSSRYLVKRTGEKVFLECVQDMDHENMFWYRQDPGLGLRLIYFSYDVKMKEKGDIPEGYSVSREKKERFSLILESASTNQTSMYLCASRDRDNQPQHFGDGTRLSIL.

V is TRBV9 and J is TRBJ2-1; 7 bases match TRBD2. From germline, CDR1 is SGDLS and CDR2 YYNGEE. The trim removed 3 bases at V and 2 bases at J, leaving 8 bases unmatched. The CDR3 is 16 residues long. CDR3 amino acids: CASSARSGRAYNEQFF. The DNA of the CDR3 is TGTGCCAGCAGCGCCCGTTCGGGGAGGGCCTACAATGAGCAGTTCTTC.

Details on this clonotype: A read error may account for a junction end that differs from germline. The V gene is TRBV3-1, the J gene TRBJ2-1; no reliable D call. The germline CDR1 and CDR2 sequences are LGHDT and YNNKEL (reference sequence). The CDR3 length is 13 residues. CDR3 in DNA: TGTGCCATCAGCCAATTAGCAAGCAATGAGCAGTTCTTC. Translation gives CAISQLASNEQFF.

This clonotype was found many times. The CDR3 region has the DNA TGTGCCACCAGCAGAGAGCAGGGGGATGGCACAGATACGCAGTATTTT. It yields the protein CATSREQGDGTDTQYF. The J gene is TRBJ2-3, the V gene TRBV15, with 7 bases aligning to TRBD1. Germline V CDR1 and CDR2: LNHNV, YYDKDF (reference sequence). This CDR3 is built from 16 residues. V was clipped by 0 bases and J by 1 base; unmatched bases: 4.

This clonotype came up many times. The genes are TRBV10-3 and TRBJ2-2; 9 positions agree with TRBD1. The germline CDR1 and CDR2 sequences are ENHRY and SYGVKD. Germline trimming cut 10 bases from V and 6 bases from J; bases unmatched to any gene: 12. This CDR3 contains 15 residues. The chain's CDR3 is CATRKDRGTPGELFF. The CDR3 nucleotides read TGTGCCACCCGTAAGGACAGGGGAACGCCCGGGGAGCTGTTTTTT.

This clonotype was picked up many times. The junction differs from germline at one of its ends, possibly a read error. The chain uses TRBV28 and TRBJ2-7, with D perhaps matching TRBD1 (6 bases). CDR1 is MDHEN, CDR2 SYDVKM, per germline. The CDR3 runs 15 residues. In nucleotides, the CDR3 is TGTGCCAGCAATTTAGAGTCGACAGGCTCCTACGAGCAGTACTTC. It codes for CASNLESTGSYEQYF.

This clonotype occurred many times. Written as DNA, the CDR3 is TGTGCCAGCAGTGAGATATCCGGTGGGGAGGGCCCGAACACCGGGGAGCTGTTTTTT. Its translation: CASSEISGGEGPNTGELFF. The rearrangement uses TRBV25-1 and TRBJ2-2; 7 bases are a match to TRBD2. The CDR3 runs 19 residues. Germline V gene lookup returns CDR1 MGHDK and CDR2 SYGVNS. V shed 3 bases, J shed 0 bases, and the junction held 13 bases outside the gene matches.

This clonotype was detected a few times. CDR3 loop: CASSGLVNSNQPQHF. The CDR3 region has the DNA TGTGCCAGCAGTGGTTTGGTCAATAGCAATCAGCCCCAGCATTTT. The chain carries TRBV28 and TRBJ1-5; D is unclear. The CDR3 extends over 15 amino acids. The germline CDR1 and CDR2 sequences are MDHEN and SYDVKM. The V and J ends lost 5 bases and 0 bases respectively, with 11 bases between them.

The sample holds a few counts of this clonotype. The chain links TRBV6-1 to TRBJ2-2, with 7 bases lining up with TRBD1. From germline, CDR1 is MNHNS and CDR2 SASEGT. The CDR3 totals 14 residues. V lost 8 bases to trimming and J lost 3 bases; unmatched junction nucleotides: 6. CDR3 in amino acids: CASPGTGDTGELFF. DNA for the CDR3: TGTGCCAGCCCCGGAACAGGGGACACCGGGGAGCTGTTTTTT.

The rearrangement links TRBV20-1 to TRBJ2-5, with TRBD1 identical over 9 bases. Germline V gene lookup returns CDR1 DFQATT and CDR2 SNEGSKA (reference sequence). V was pared by 4 bases and J by 5 bases, with 5 bases of the junction left unmatched. The CDR3 runs to 13 residues. CDR3 DNA: TGCAGTGCTAAACAGGGGGCGCGGGAGACCCAGTACTTC. Protein product: CSAKQGARETQYF.

The chain recombines TRBV5-4 with TRBJ2-3; TRBD1 agrees at 9 bases. V shed 0 bases and J 4 bases; nucleotides not matched to a gene: 9. Per the germline V gene, CDR1 is SGHNT and CDR2 is YYREEE (reference sequence). The CDR3 consists of 17 residues. The CDR3 bases are TGTGCCAGCAGCTTGGTGGGACAGGGACAAGTCGCAGATACGCAGTATTTT. This sequence encodes CASSLVGQGQVADTQYF.

This sequence joins TRBV14 and TRBJ2-4; D tentatively reads TRBD1 or TRBD2 (6 bases each). The V gene lost 5 bases and the J gene lost 5 bases, with 16 bases spanning the gap. CDR3 size: 15 residues. Germline V gene sequence: CDR1 SGHDN, CDR2 FVKESK. CDR3 in amino acids: CASSIQGGTQNIQYF. In DNA form, the CDR3 reads TGTGCCAGCAGCATACAGGGCGGGACGCAAAACATTCAGTACTTC.

Turning to this clonotype: The junction does not match germline at one end; this may be a read error. The genes are TRBV7-7 and TRBJ2-2; possible D gene TRBD2, 5 bases. CDR1 is SSHAT, CDR2 FNYEAQ, per germline (reference sequence). This CDR3 has 13 residues. The CDR3 coding sequence is TGTGCTAGCAGCTCACGCGGGACCGGGGAGCTGTTTTTT. It specifies CASSSRGTGELFF.